The clone carrying this T cell receptor (beta chain) showed up many times. V was cut by 3 bases and J by 11 bases, with 13 bases left in between. The CDR3 spans 12 residues. The source of the sample is a study of identical twins. From the 5' RACE reads, TCRdb called clonotypes with MiXCR, one entry per CDR3 protein. The repertoire holds 1.5 million to 2 million distinct CDR3 sequences, with around 33% as singletons. The V call is TRBV12-3 or TRBV12-4, the J call TRBJ1-2; no firm D call. The source of this sequence is a newborn girl in good health. Sequencing input: cord blood. The CDR3 nucleotides are TGTGCCAGCAGTTTGGGCCGGGCCGGATACACCTTC. It is translated as CASSLGRAGYTF.